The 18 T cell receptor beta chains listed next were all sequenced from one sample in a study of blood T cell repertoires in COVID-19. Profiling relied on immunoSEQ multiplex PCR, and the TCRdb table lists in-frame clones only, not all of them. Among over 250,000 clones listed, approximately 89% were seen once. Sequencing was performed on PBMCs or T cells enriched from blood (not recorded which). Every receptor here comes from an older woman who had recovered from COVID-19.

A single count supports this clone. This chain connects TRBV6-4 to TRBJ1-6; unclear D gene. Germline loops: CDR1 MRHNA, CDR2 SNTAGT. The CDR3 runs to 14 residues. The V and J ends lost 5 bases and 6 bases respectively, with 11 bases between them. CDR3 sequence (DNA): TGTGCCAGCAGTTCCGGGATTGGTAATTCACCCCTCCACTTT. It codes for CASSSGIGNSPLHF.

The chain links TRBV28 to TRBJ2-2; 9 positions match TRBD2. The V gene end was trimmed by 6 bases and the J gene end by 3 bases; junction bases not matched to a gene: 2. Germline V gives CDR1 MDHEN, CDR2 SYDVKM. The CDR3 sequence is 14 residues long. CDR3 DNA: TGTGCCAGCAGCACTAGCGGGCACACCGGGGAGCTGTTTTTT. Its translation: CASSTSGHTGELFF.

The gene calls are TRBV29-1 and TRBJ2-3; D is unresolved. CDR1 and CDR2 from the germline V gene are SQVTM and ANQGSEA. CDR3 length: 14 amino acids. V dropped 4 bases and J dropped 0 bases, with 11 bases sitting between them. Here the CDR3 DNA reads TGCAGCGTTGGAACAGTAACTAGCACAGATACGCAGTATTTT. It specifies CSVGTVTSTDTQYF.

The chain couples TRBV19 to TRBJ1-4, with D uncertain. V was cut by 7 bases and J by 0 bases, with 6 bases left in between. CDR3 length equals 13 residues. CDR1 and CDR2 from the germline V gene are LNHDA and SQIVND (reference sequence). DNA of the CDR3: TGTGCCAGTATCCCCGCAACTAATGAAAAACTGTTTTTT. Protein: CASIPATNEKLFF.

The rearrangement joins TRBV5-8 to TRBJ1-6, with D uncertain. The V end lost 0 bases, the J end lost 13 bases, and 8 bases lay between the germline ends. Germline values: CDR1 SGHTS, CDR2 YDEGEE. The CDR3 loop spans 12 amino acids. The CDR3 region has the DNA TGTGCCAGCAGCTTGGTAGGGAGGCCCCTCCACTTT. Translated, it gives CASSLVGRPLHF. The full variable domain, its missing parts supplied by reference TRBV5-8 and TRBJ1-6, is EAGVTQSPTHLIKTRGQQATLRCSPISGHTSVYWYQQALGLGLQFLLWYDEGEERNRGNFPPRFSGRQFPNYSSELNVNALELEDSALYLCASSLVGRPLHFGNGTRLTVT.

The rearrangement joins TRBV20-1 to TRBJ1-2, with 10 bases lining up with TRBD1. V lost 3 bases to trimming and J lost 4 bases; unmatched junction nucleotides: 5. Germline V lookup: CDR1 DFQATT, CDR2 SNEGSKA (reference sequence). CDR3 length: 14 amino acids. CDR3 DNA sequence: TGCAGTGCTAGTCGGACAGGGGGAGCCTATGGCTACACCTTC. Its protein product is CSASRTGGAYGYTF.

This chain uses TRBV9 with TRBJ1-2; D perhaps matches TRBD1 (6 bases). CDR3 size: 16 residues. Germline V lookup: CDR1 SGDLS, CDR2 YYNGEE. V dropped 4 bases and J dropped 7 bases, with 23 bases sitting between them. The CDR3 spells CASSPAPTGTRGGYTF. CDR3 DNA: TGTGCCAGCAGCCCCGCCCCCACCGGGACAAGGGGTGGCTACACCTTC.

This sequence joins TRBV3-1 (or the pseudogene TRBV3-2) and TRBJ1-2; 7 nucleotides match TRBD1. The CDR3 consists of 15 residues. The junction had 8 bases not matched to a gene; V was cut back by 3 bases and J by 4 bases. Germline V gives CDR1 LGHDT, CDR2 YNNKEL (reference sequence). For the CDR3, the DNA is TGTGCCAGCAGCCATGAGAGGCCAGGGGGCTATGGCTACACCTTC. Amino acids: CASSHERPGGYGYTF.

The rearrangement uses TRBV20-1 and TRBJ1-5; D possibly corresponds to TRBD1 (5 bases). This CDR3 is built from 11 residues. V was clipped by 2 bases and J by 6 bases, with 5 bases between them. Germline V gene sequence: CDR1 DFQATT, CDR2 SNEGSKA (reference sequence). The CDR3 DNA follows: TGCAGTGCTAGAAGGGGTCAGCCCCAGCATTTT. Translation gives CSARRGQPQHF.

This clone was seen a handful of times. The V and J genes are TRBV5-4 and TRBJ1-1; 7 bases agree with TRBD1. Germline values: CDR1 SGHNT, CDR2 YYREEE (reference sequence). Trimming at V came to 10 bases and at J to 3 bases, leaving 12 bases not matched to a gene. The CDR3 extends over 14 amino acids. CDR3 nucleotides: TGTGCCGCCTCCCACCGGGACAGCTACACTGAAGCTTTCTTT. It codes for CAASHRDSYTEAFF.

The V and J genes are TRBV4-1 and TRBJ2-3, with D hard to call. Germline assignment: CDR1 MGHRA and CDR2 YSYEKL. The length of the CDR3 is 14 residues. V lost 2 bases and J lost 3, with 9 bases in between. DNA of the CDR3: TGCGCCAGCAGCCAATGGGCCGAAACAGATACGCAGTATTTT. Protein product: CASSQWAETDTQYF.

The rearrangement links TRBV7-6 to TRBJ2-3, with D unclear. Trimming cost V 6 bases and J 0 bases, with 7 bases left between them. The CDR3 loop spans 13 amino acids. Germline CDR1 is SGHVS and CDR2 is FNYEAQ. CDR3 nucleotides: TGTGCCAGCAGACCTAGTAGCACAGATACGCAGTATTTT. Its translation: CASRPSSTDTQYF.

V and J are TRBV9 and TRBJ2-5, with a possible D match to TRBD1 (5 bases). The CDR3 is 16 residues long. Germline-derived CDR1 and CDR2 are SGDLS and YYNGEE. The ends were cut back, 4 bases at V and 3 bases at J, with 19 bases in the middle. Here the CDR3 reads CASSPSLGANKETQYF. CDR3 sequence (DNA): TGTGCCAGCAGCCCCTCCTTAGGGGCAAATAAAGAGACCCAGTACTTC.

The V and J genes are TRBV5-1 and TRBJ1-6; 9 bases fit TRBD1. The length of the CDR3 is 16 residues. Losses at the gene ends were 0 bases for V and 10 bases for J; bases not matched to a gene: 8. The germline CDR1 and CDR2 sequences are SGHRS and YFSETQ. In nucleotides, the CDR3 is TGCGCCAGCAGCTTGGCCCTGGGACAGGGCGGATCACCCCTCCACTTT. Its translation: CASSLALGQGGSPLHF. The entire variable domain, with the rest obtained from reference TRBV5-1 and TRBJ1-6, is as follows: KAGVTQTPRYLIKTRGQQVTLSCSPISGHRSVSWYQQTPGQGLQFLFEYFSETQRNKGNFPGRFSGRQFSNSRSEMNVSTLELGDSALYLCASSLALGQGGSPLHFGNGTRLTVT.

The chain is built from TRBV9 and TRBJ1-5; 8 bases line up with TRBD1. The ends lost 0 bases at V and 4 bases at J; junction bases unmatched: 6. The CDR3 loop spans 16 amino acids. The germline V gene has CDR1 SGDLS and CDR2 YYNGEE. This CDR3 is CASSVEPGGLNQPQHF. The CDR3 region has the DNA TGTGCCAGCAGCGTAGAGCCAGGGGGCTTGAATCAGCCCCAGCATTTT.

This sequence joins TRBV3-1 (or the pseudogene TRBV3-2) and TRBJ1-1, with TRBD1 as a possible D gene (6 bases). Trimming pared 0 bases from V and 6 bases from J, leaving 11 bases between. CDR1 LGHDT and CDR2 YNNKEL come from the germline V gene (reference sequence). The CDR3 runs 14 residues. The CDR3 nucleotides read TGTGCCAGCAGCCAAGATGTTTCAGGGGCTGAAGCTTTCTTT. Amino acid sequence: CASSQDVSGAEAFF.

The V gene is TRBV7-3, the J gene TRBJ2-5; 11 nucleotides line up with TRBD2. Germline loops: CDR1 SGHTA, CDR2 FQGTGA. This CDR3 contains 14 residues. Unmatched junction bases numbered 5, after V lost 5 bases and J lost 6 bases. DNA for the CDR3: TGTGCCAGCAGCGACACTAGCGGGAGAAAGACCCAGTACTTC. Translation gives CASSDTSGRKTQYF.

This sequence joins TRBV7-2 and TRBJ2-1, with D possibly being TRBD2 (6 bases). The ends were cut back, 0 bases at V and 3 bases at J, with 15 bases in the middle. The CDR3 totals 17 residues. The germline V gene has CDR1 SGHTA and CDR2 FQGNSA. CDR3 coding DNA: TGTGCCAGCAGCTTAGCAGGCAGTACGGGGGTCTACAATGAGCAGTTCTTC. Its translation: CASSLAGSTGVYNEQFF.